Presented here are 26 T cell receptor beta chains from one specimen sequenced in a study of control samples from healthy donors and cancer patients. Some clones are missing from TCRdb's copy, which holds only in-frame ones; the method was immunoSEQ multiplex PCR. The table includes over 110,000 clones, roughly 92% detected once. What was sequenced was blood. The receptors originated from a man aged 25-40 years in good health.

The J gene is TRBJ2-5, the V gene TRBV7-9; maybe TRBD2 (5 bases). Germline V CDR1 and CDR2: SEHNR, FQNEAQ (reference sequence). CDR3 length: 15 residues. Deletions cut 11 bases from V and 1 base from J, with 20 bases between. The CDR3 nucleotides read TGTGCCGTGAGGGTCACCAACTCAATCCAAGAGACCCAGTACTTC. Translating gives CAVRVTNSIQETQYF. Together with reference TRBV7-9 and TRBJ2-5, the CDR3 gives the full variable domain: DTGVSQNPRHKITKRGQNVTFRCDPISEHNRLYWYRQTLGQGPEFLTYFQNEAQLEKSRLLSDRFSAERPKGSFSTLEIQRTEQGDSAMYLCAVRVTNSIQETQYFGPGTRLLVL.

The chain recombines TRBV3-1 (or the pseudogene TRBV3-2) with TRBJ1-1; no clear D. Trimming pared 3 bases from V and 0 bases from J, leaving 8 bases between. Germline assignment: CDR1 LGHDT and CDR2 YNNKEL (reference sequence). The CDR3 spans 14 residues. The CDR3 sequence is CASSHLGLNTEAFF. DNA for the CDR3: TGTGCCAGCAGCCACTTGGGATTGAACACTGAAGCTTTCTTT.

This chain's CDR3 is CASSEWGWGPWTEAFF. CDR3 in DNA: TGTGCCAGCAGTGAATGGGGTTGGGGGCCGTGGACTGAAGCTTTCTTT. The chain combines TRBV2 with TRBJ1-1, with D tentatively TRBD1 (6 bases). Trimming shortened V by 2 bases and J by 5 bases, and 18 bases separated the two germline ends. Germline V gene lookup returns CDR1 SNHLY and CDR2 FYNNEI. The CDR3 runs to 16 residues.

The rearrangement links TRBV28 to TRBJ1-1; TRBD1 matches 8 bases. Germline CDR1 is MDHEN and CDR2 is SYDVKM. The CDR3 contains 15 residues. The junction had 6 bases not matched to a gene; V was cut back by 5 bases and J by 1 base. The CDR3 region has the DNA TGTGCCAGCAGTATACCGGGGACAGGGAACACTGAAGCTTTCTTT. Residues: CASSIPGTGNTEAFF.

The chain joins TRBV27 to TRBJ2-7; TRBD2 might be the D (6 bases). This CDR3 is built from 14 residues. Deletions cut 8 bases from V and 1 base from J, with 15 bases between. CDR1 is MNHEY, CDR2 SMNVEV, per germline (reference sequence). The CDR3 coding sequence is TGTGCCAGCTCGTGGGGAGGTGCGTCCTACGAGCAGTACTTC. This translates into CASSWGGASYEQYF.

The chain uses TRBV6-4 and TRBJ2-1; perhaps TRBD1 as D (6 bases). V was trimmed by 0 bases and J by 3 bases, leaving 9 bases between them. CDR3 length: 15 residues. Per germline, CDR1 MRHNA and CDR2 SNTAGT. The CDR3 here is CASSDSDSGYNEQFF. CDR3 bases: TGTGCCAGCAGTGACTCGGACAGCGGCTACAATGAGCAGTTCTTC.

In regard to this clone: Mismatch with germline at one junction end may stem from a read error. The chain carries TRBV30 and TRBJ1-1; D is ambiguous. CDR3 size: 11 residues. Germline loops: CDR1 GTSNPN, CDR2 SVGIG (reference sequence). CDR3 protein: CAWREYSRFIF. In nucleotides, the CDR3 is TGTGCCTGGAGGGAATATAGCAGGTTCATATTT.

Only one count was recorded for this clone. The gene calls are TRBV2 and TRBJ2-3; the D is unclear. CDR3 length: 13 amino acids. Per the germline V gene, CDR1 is SNHLY and CDR2 is FYNNEI. Trimming took off 6 bases at V and 6 bases at J, with 13 bases between the two ends. CDR3 nucleotides: TGTGCCAGCAGCGGCCCAAAAGCGGATACGCAGTATTTT. Translated: CASSGPKADTQYF.

This clone is a singleton in its sample. This chain connects TRBV6-1 to TRBJ2-7, with 9 bases aligning to TRBD2. V lost 6 bases, J lost 1 base, and 1 base stayed unmatched. CDR1 and CDR2 (germline): MNHNS, SASEGT. CDR3 length: 13 amino acids. In DNA form, the CDR3 reads TGTGCCAGCAGGACTAGCGGTTCCTACGAGCAGTACTTC. Translating it yields CASRTSGSYEQYF.

CDR3 protein: CASRKSSYNSPLHF. The DNA of the CDR3 is TGCGCCAGCAGGAAAAGCTCCTATAATTCACCCCTCCACTTT. This rearrangement joins TRBV10-1 to TRBJ1-6, with unresolved D. There are 14 residues in the CDR3. Germline lookup yields CDR1 WNHNN and CDR2 SYGVQD (reference sequence). V lost 6 bases and J lost 0, with 6 bases in between.

The chain uses TRBV5-4 and TRBJ2-2, with 16 nucleotides matching TRBD2. The CDR3 totals 17 residues. Germline values: CDR1 SGHNT, CDR2 YYREEE (reference sequence). V trimming: 4 bases; J trimming: 3 bases; junction bases outside the gene matches: 3. The CDR3: CASSAGTSGRDTGELFF. The CDR3 bases are TGTGCCAGCAGCGCCGGGACTAGCGGGAGGGACACCGGGGAGCTGTTTTTT.

The CDR3 DNA sequence: TGCGCCAGCAGCACCCGCGTGACTAGCGGGAGAGGTACCGGGGAGCTGTTTTTT. It translates to CASSTRVTSGRGTGELFF. This chain links TRBV4-1 with TRBJ2-2; 12 bases are a match to TRBD2. Germline trimming cut 5 bases from V and 5 bases from J; bases unmatched to any gene: 12. The CDR3 covers 18 residues. Germline V gene sequence: CDR1 MGHRA, CDR2 YSYEKL.

Here the CDR3 DNA reads TGTGCCAGCGCGGGGCTGGGTGAAAAACTGTTTTTT. Translating it yields CASAGLGEKLFF. The chain employs TRBV2 and TRBJ1-4; a weak D match, TRBD1 (5 bases). From germline, CDR1 is SNHLY and CDR2 FYNNEI. Trimming cost V 8 bases and J 7 bases, with 11 bases left between them. This CDR3 is built from 12 residues.

This clone was recorded once. The genes are TRBV2 and TRBJ1-1; tentative D call: TRBD1 (5 bases). The CDR3 spans 14 residues. Trimming removed 4 bases at V and 5 bases at J, with 14 bases between. Germline V CDR1 and CDR2: SNHLY, FYNNEI. CDR3 sequence (DNA): TGTGCCAGCAGTGTAGAGGGGTGGGATACTGAAGCTTTCTTT. Its protein is CASSVEGWDTEAFF.

This sequence joins TRBV6-4 and TRBJ1-1, with D uncertain. This CDR3 region has 13 residues. V was cut by 4 bases and J by 0 bases, with 6 bases left in between. CDR1 is MRHNA, CDR2 SNTAGT, per germline. This CDR3 is CASSAQLNTEAFF. In DNA form, the CDR3 reads TGTGCCAGCAGTGCACAGTTGAACACTGAAGCTTTCTTT.

This clone appeared once. This chain uses TRBV28 with TRBJ2-1; 7 bases agree with TRBD2. The CDR3 loop spans 18 amino acids. Germline V gives CDR1 MDHEN, CDR2 SYDVKM. Unmatched junction bases numbered 16, after V lost 8 bases and J lost 0 bases. The CDR3 region is CASQESGIGGSSYNEQFF. The CDR3 DNA reads as TGTGCCAGCCAAGAATCAGGGATTGGCGGGAGCTCCTACAATGAGCAGTTCTTC.

In this sample, this clone turned up once. CDR3 sequence: CASSWPPGTGVGYTF. As DNA, the CDR3 is TGTGCCAGCAGTTGGCCTCCGGGGACAGGGGTCGGCTACACCTTC. The rearrangement links TRBV28 to TRBJ1-2; 10 nucleotides match TRBD1. CDR3 length: 15 amino acids. Losses at the gene ends were 4 bases for V and 8 bases for J; bases not matched to a gene: 10. Germline V gene data show CDR1 as MDHEN and CDR2 as SYDVKM.

This clone has just one count. The chain recombines TRBV27 with TRBJ1-1; D is unresolved. This CDR3 has 15 amino acids. Trimming stripped 3 bases from V and 0 bases from J, with 11 bases between. Germline V CDR1 and CDR2: MNHEY, SMNVEV (reference sequence). For the CDR3, the DNA is TGTGCCAGCAGTTTTGGAACAAACTTGAACACTGAAGCTTTCTTT. It encodes CASSFGTNLNTEAFF.

This clone was detected a few times. V gene TRBV2 combines with J gene TRBJ1-5; the D gene is possibly TRBD1 (5 bases). With 5 bases removed from V and 0 bases from J, the gap between germline ends came to 11 bases. The CDR3 is 15 residues long. CDR1 is SNHLY, CDR2 FYNNEI, per germline. The CDR3 reads CASSIRQYSNQPQHF. CDR3 bases: TGTGCCAGCAGTATCCGACAGTATAGCAATCAGCCCCAGCATTTT.

The CDR3 DNA follows: TGTGCCAGCAGTCCCCAAGGTGTCTACGAGCAGTACTTC. It specifies CASSPQGVYEQYF. The genes are TRBV6-5 and TRBJ2-7; D gene unclear. The CDR3 is made up of 13 amino acids. V lost 5 bases and J lost 3, with 11 bases in between. CDR1 MNHEY and CDR2 SVGAGI come from the germline V gene.

The chain uses TRBV19 and TRBJ1-2; D is possibly TRBD1 (5 bases). V lost 5 bases, J lost 6 bases, and 13 bases lay in between. The CDR3 extends over 13 amino acids. Germline loops: CDR1 LNHDA, CDR2 SQIVND (reference sequence). Here the CDR3 reads CASSHQGGDGYTF. CDR3 sequence (DNA): TGTGCCAGTAGTCATCAGGGAGGGGATGGCTACACCTTC.

The rearrangement joins TRBV21-1 to TRBJ1-1. TRBV21-1 is flagged as a pseudogene. The CDR3 totals 16 residues. This chain's CDR3 is CASKKGGDPMNTEAFF. For the CDR3, the DNA is TGTGCCAGCAAAAAAGGGGGGGACCCAATGAACACTGAAGCTTTCTTT.

V gene TRBV4-1 combines with J gene TRBJ2-7, with TRBD2 matching 9 bases. The junction had 8 bases not matched to a gene; V was cut back by 5 bases and J by 3 bases. Germline CDR1 and CDR2: MGHRA and YSYEKL. This CDR3 spans 15 amino acids. CDR3 coding DNA: TGCGCCAGCAGCGAAACCCCTAGCGGGATCTACGAGCAGTACTTC. Amino acid sequence: CASSETPSGIYEQYF.

This clone was seen only once. The chain is built from TRBV18 and TRBJ1-3, with no clear D. CDR1 KGHSH and CDR2 LQKENI come from the germline V gene. V was pared by 3 bases and J by 1 base, with 13 bases between. This CDR3 region has 16 residues. DNA for the CDR3: TGTGCCAGCTCACCGGACCCTGGCGCTTCTGGAAACACCATATATTTT. It translates to CASSPDPGASGNTIYF.

Regarding this clone: Mismatch with germline at one junction end may stem from a read error. The CDR3 nucleotides are TGTGTCAGCTCAAGCGGGAGGTCTTTGAATGAGCAGTTCTTC. It specifies CVSSSGRSLNEQFF. The rearrangement joins TRBV5-4 to TRBJ2-1; TRBD2 aligns across 9 bases. The CDR3 extends over 14 amino acids. Germline loops: CDR1 SGHNT, CDR2 YYREEE (reference sequence).

The V call is TRBV19, the J call TRBJ2-1; 8 bases are shared with TRBD2. This CDR3 comprises 14 residues. Germline V gives CDR1 LNHDA, CDR2 SQIVND (reference sequence). With 5 bases clipped from V and 8 bases from J, the junction kept 8 bases outside the gene matches. The CDR3, as DNA: TGTGCCAGTAGTGACGGGAGGGCCGATCATGAGCAGTTCTTC. The encoded protein is CASSDGRADHEQFF. The whole variable domain, filled in from reference TRBV19 and TRBJ2-1, reads DGGITQSPKYLFRKEGQNVTLSCEQNLNHDAMYWYRQDPGQGLRLIYYSQIVNDFQKGDIAEGYSVSREKKESFPLTVTSAQKNPTAFYLCASSDGRADHEQFFGPGTRLTVL.